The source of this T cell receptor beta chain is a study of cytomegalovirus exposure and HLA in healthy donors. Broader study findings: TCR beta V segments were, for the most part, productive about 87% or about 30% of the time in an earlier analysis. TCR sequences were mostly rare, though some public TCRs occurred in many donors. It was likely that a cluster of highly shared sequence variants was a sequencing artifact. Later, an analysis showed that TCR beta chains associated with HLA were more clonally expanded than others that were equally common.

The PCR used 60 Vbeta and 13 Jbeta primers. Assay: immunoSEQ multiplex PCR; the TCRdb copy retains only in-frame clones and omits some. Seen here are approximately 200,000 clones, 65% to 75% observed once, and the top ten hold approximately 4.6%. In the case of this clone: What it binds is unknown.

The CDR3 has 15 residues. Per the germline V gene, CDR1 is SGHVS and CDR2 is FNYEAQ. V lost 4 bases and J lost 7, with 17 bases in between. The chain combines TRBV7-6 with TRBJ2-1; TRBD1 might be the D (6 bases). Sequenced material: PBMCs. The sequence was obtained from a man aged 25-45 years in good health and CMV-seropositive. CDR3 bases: TGTGCCAGCAGCTACACCGGGACAAGGGGGAATGAGCAGTTCTTC. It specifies CASSYTGTRGNEQFF.